This T cell receptor (beta chain) was captured by sequencing in a study of OX40 agonist ivuxolimab in advanced cancers. For the study at large: The dose-escalation cohort was about 80% male, with a mean age of about 60 years, ranging roughly 23 to 85. General study points: Average numbers of expanded clones were greater in CD8+ T cells than in CD4+.

The table came from immunoSEQ multiplex PCR; TCRdb's copy has only in-frame clones and leaves some out. The sample gives about 17,000 clones, approximately 83% of which show up once; 13% is in the top ten. The sample holds a few counts of this clone. Antigen specificity is unknown. The receptor comes from an adult with an advanced solid tumor such as melanoma, head and neck, liver or kidney cancer. Source: CD4+ or CD8+ T cells sorted from blood, taken in a trial of the OX40 agonist ivuxolimab.

Here the CDR3 DNA reads TGTGCCAGCAGTAGGAACCAGGGGACACCCCTCCACTTT. This encodes CASSRNQGTPLHF. The chain links TRBV5-6 to TRBJ1-6; maybe TRBD1 (6 bases). This CDR3 comprises 13 residues. Per germline, CDR1 SGHDT and CDR2 YYEEEE. Trimming took 5 bases from V and 11 from J, leaving 14 bases between them. The whole variable domain, filled in from reference TRBV5-6 and TRBJ1-6, reads DAGVTQSPTHLIKTRGQQVTLRCSPKSGHDTVSWYQQALGQGPQFIFQYYEEEERQRGNFPDRFSGHQFPNYSSELNVNALLLGDSALYLCASSRNQGTPLHFGNGTRLTVT.